The rows below give T cell receptor beta chains drawn from one sample of a study of blood T cell repertoires in COVID-19. Assay: immunoSEQ multiplex PCR; the TCRdb copy retains only in-frame clones and omits some. The repertoire consists of some 150,000 clones, with 70% to 90% occurring once and the leading ten covering roughly 2.6%. Sequenced sample: peripheral blood. Receptor source: a human donor with acute or convalescent COVID-19. The donor label of this sample is uncertain. The CDR3 runs from the conserved cysteine through the conserved F or W. Fields, in order: J gene, V gene, D gene, clone size, CDR3 DNA, CDR3 protein. A D gene is named only where the DNA matches it firmly. The listing skips clone size in some rows; elsewhere it reads once, few, many or a size class.

TRBJ1-1	TRBV29-1	.	.	TGCAGCGGAAGGCTTGGGCCGAACACTGAAGCTTTCTTT	CSGRLGPNTEAFF
TRBJ2-2	TRBV19	TRBD2	.	TGTGCCAGTAGTCCGAGACTAGCGGGGGACACCGGGGAGCTGTTTTTT	CASSPRLAGDTGELFF
TRBJ2-1	TRBV2	.	.	TGTGCCAGCAGTGAAGGTACAGACAATGAGCAGTTCTTC	CASSEGTDNEQFF
TRBJ1-1	TRBV10-3	TRBD1	.	TGTGCCATCAGTGACGGACAGGAGAACACTGAAGCTTTCTTT	CAISDGQENTEAFF
TRBJ1-5	TRBV7-9	.	once	TGTGCCAGCAGCTCTACCTTGGGGGGGGCCGGGCCCCAGCATTTT	CASSSTLGGAGPQHF
TRBJ2-1	TRBV18	TRBD2	once	TGTGCCAGCTCACGGACTAGCGGGGGCAATGAGCAGTTCTTC	CASSRTSGGNEQFF
TRBJ2-2	TRBV30	.	.	TGTGCCTGGAGTAAGGGGCTGGGGCCCGGGGAGCTGTTTTTT	CAWSKGLGPGELFF
TRBJ2-7	TRBV27	.	.	TGTGCCAGCAGTTTAAGATTTGTCACAGGGTCTATCTACGAGCAGTACTTC	CASSLRFVTGSIYEQYF
TRBJ1-1	TRBV6-5	.	.	TGTGCCGTCGGGGGGACTGAAGCTTTCTTT	CAVGGTEAFF
TRBJ2-2	TRBV10-2	TRBD2	.	TGCGCCAGCAGTTTAAGCGGGAGGTCTATATCCGGGGAGCTGTTTTTT	CASSLSGRSISGELFF
TRBJ2-1	TRBV27	.	.	TGTGCCAGCAGCCCTCGAACCACTAGGGCCAGTGAGCAGTTCTTC	CASSPRTTRASEQFF
TRBJ2-2	TRBV7-3	TRBD1	.	TGTGCCAGCAGCCCGTCTCGACAGGGTGAGCTGTTTTTT	CASSPSRQGELFF
TRBJ2-1	TRBV7-9	.	.	TGTGCCAGCAGCTTAGCCCACAGGGCACCCTACAATGAGCAGTTCTTC	CASSLAHRAPYNEQFF
TRBJ2-5	TRBV6-5	TRBD2	.	TGTGCCAGCACCCGACTAGCGGGAGTAGGGACCCAGTACTTC	CASTRLAGVGTQYF
TRBJ1-3	TRBV15	.	.	TGTGCCACCAGCAGAGAGGCCACTGGAAACACCATATATTTT	CATSREATGNTIYF
TRBJ1-3	TRBV18	.	once	TGTGCCAGCTCACCACTGGAGGGAAACACCATATATTTT	CASSPLEGNTIYF
TRBJ1-2	TRBV7-2	.	.	TGTGCCAGCAGCCCCACGGGAAACCGCTATGGCTACACCTTC	CASSPTGNRYGYTF
TRBJ1-4	TRBV7-9	.	.	TGTGCCAGCAGCCAGCAGGGGCTGAGGGCTGAAAAACTGTTTTTT	CASSQQGLRAEKLFF
TRBJ1-1	TRBV7-2	.	.	TGTGCCAGCAGCAAAGGGGGTGGCAAGACCACTGAAGCTTTCTTT	CASSKGGGKTTEAFF
TRBJ2-7	TRBV5-1	.	.	TGCGCCAGCAGCGATTCTCTAGGTACCTACGAGCAGTACTTC	CASSDSLGTYEQYF
TRBJ2-2	TRBV2	.	few	TGTGCCAGCAGTGCCGGGGGGCGGACCGGGGAGCTGTTTTTT	CASSAGGRTGELFF
TRBJ2-7	TRBV6-2/TRBV6-3	TRBD1	.	TGTGCCAGCAGTTACGAGGACAGGGGAGTCTCCTACGAGCAGTACTTC	CASSYEDRGVSYEQYF
TRBJ1-1	TRBV5-1	TRBD1	.	TGCGCCAGCAGCTCAACAGGGGGCAACACTGAAGCTTTCTTT	CASSSTGGNTEAFF
TRBJ1-1	TRBV7-9	.	few	TGTGCCAGCAGCAAAGGGCCCGGGGGCACTGAAGCTTTCTTT	CASSKGPGGTEAFF
TRBJ1-2	TRBV2	TRBD1	.	TGTGCCAGCAGTGACCCTTGGCGGGACAGACAAAACTCTAACTATGGCTACACCTTC	CASSDPWRDRQNSNYGYTF
TRBJ2-7	TRBV5-6	TRBD1	.	TGTGCCAGCAGCTCGGGACAGGGCATTTTTTCCTACGAGCAGTACTTC	CASSSGQGIFSYEQYF
TRBJ1-1	TRBV27	.	.	TGTGCCAGCAGTGCTTGGAGTGGAGGTTTGAACACTGAAGCTTTCTTT	CASSAWSGGLNTEAFF
TRBJ1-2	TRBV6-5	TRBD1	.	TGTGCCAGCAGTTACTCGGGGGACAGGGCTGGCTACACCTTC	CASSYSGDRAGYTF
TRBJ2-7	TRBV18	TRBD1	.	TGTGCCAGCTCACCACCGGGACAGGGTAAGAACGAGCAGTACTTC	CASSPPGQGKNEQYF
TRBJ2-5	TRBV6-2/TRBV6-3	TRBD1	.	TGTGCCAGCAGTAAACCCCGCAGGGGGCTGGAGACCCAGTACTTC	CASSKPRRGLETQYF
TRBJ1-1	TRBV15	.	.	TGTGCCACCAGCAGAGGGGGCTTGACAGTGAACACTGAAGCTTTCTTT	CATSRGGLTVNTEAFF
TRBJ2-7	TRBV11-2	.	few	TGTGCCAGCAGCTTAGCCTTCCACGAGCAGTACTTC	CASSLAFHEQYF
TRBJ2-5	TRBV7-2	TRBD1	.	TGTGCCAGCAGCTTACACCGGGACAGGCTTCGGGGAGACCAAGAGACCCAGTACTTC	CASSLHRDRLRGDQETQYF
TRBJ2-7	TRBV5-1	TRBD1	.	TGCGCCAGCAGCTTGGCCTCAGGGACAGGGGTCTACGAGCAGTACTTC	CASSLASGTGVYEQYF
TRBJ1-1	TRBV23-1	TRBD1	.	TGCGCCAGCAGTCAACCCGACAGGGGTTATGACACTGAAGCTTTCTTT	CASSQPDRGYDTEAFF
TRBJ1-5	TRBV6-6	TRBD1	few	TGTGCCAGCAGTTACTTTGGACAGGGAGGCAATCAGCCCCAGCATTTT	CASSYFGQGGNQPQHF
TRBJ1-1	TRBV28	.	few	TGTGCCAGCAGTTTCGGGGGGATGAACACTGAAGCTTTCTTT	CASSFGGMNTEAFF
TRBJ1-5	TRBV6-5	TRBD1	.	TGTGCCAGCATAGGGGACAGGCATCATCAGCCCCAGCATTTT	CASIGDRHHQPQHF
TRBJ2-1	TRBV24-1	.	once	TGTGCCACCAGTGATGCCGCGGCTGGTAACAATGATGAGCAGTTCTTC	CATSDAAAGNNDEQFF
TRBJ2-5	TRBV29-1	.	.	TGCAGCGTTGGCGCATCAGAGACCCAGTACTTC	CSVGASETQYF
TRBJ2-1	TRBV12-2	.	once	TGTGCAAGTCGCTCTCGACTAGCGGGGGGCTCCTACAATGAGCAGTTCTTC	CASRSRLAGGSYNEQFF
TRBJ1-2	TRBV6-5	.	.	TGTGCCAGCAGTTTTGCGACTACTAACTATGGCTACACCTTC	CASSFATTNYGYTF
TRBJ2-2	TRBV2	.	.	TGTGCCAGCAGGCGAGCTAAAAGTAACACCGGGGAGCTGTTTTTT	CASRRAKSNTGELFF
TRBJ2-2	TRBV24-1	.	once	TGTGCCACCAGTGAACGGAGGACCGGGGAGCTGTTTTTT	CATSERRTGELFF
TRBJ2-5	TRBV5-5	.	.	TGTGCCAGCAGCCTGACAGGCCATCAAGAGACCCAGTACTTC	CASSLTGHQETQYF
TRBJ2-7	TRBV27	TRBD1	.	TGTGCCAGCCGCCGCTCGCAGACAGGGGGCCACGAGCAGTACTTC	CASRRSQTGGHEQYF
TRBJ2-6	TRBV2	.	once	TGTGCCAGCAGTGAACTTGGCGGGGCCAACGTCCTGACTTTC	CASSELGGANVLTF
TRBJ2-7	TRBV30	.	.	TGTGCCTGGAGTGACAACCCGTACTACGAGCAGTACTTC	CAWSDNPYYEQYF
TRBJ1-1	TRBV7-2	TRBD1	.	TGTGCCAGCAGCTCGGACAGGGTTGAAGCTTTCTTT	CASSSDRVEAFF
TRBJ1-4	TRBV7-9	.	.	TGTGCCAGCAGCTTAGTCGGTGGTGGTGGTGAAAAACTGTTTTTT	CASSLVGGGGEKLFF
TRBJ1-3	TRBV19	TRBD1	.	TGTGCCAGTAGTATGCGGACAGGGGGCGCGGCTGGAAACACCATATATTTT	CASSMRTGGAAGNTIYF
TRBJ2-2	TRBV12-5	.	.	TGTGCTAGTGCCCAACGAACAGGGTCGAACACCGGGGAGCTGTTTTTT	CASAQRTGSNTGELFF
TRBJ2-1	TRBV24-1	TRBD2	.	TGTGCCACAGCCGGGACTAGCGTTTTGAATGAGCAGTTCTTC	CATAGTSVLNEQFF
TRBJ1-5	TRBV3-1/TRBV3-2	.	many	TGTGCCAGCAGCCCCCGCGGGAGCAATCAGCCCCAGCATTTT	CASSPRGSNQPQHF